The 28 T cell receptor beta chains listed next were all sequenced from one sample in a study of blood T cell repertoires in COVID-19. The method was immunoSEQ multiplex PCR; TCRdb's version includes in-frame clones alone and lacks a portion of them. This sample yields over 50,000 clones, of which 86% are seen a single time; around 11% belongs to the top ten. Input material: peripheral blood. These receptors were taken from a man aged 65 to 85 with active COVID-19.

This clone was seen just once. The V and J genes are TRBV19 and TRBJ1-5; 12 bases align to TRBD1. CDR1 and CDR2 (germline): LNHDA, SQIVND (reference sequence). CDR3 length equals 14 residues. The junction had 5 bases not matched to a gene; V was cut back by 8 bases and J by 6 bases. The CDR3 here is CASAGQGALQPQHF. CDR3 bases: TGTGCCAGTGCGGGACAGGGGGCCCTTCAGCCCCAGCATTTT.

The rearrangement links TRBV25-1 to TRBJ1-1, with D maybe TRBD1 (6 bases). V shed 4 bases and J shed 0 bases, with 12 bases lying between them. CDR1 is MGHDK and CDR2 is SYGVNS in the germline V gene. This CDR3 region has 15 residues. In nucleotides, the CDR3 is TGTGCCAGCAGTGTCAGGGGAAACATGAACACTGAAGCTTTCTTT. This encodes CASSVRGNMNTEAFF.

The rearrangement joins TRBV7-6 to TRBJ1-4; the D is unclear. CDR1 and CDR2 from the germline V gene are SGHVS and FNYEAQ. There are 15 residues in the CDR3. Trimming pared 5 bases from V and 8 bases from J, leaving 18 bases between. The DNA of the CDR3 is TGTGCCAGCAGCCTCCCGACTTCGGGAGGGGAAAAACTGTTTTTT. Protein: CASSLPTSGGEKLFF.

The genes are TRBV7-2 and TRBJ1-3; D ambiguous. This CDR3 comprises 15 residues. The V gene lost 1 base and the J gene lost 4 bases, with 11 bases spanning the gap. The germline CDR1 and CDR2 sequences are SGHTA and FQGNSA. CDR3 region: CASSLGLGVGNTIYF. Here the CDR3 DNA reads TGTGCCAGCAGCTTAGGCTTGGGCGTCGGAAACACCATATATTTT.

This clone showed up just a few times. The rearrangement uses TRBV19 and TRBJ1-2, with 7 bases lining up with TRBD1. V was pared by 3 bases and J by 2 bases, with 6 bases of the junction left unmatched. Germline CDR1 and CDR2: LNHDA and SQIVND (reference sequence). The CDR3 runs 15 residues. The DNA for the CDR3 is TGTGCCAGTAGTATCGGCAGGGGGAAGAACTATGGCTACACCTTC. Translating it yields CASSIGRGKNYGYTF.

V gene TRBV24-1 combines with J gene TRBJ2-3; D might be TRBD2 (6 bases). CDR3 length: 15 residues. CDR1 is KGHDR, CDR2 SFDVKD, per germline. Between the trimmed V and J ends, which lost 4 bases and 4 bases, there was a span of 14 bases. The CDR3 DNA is TGTGCCACCAGTGACCACGAATCGGGGGCAGATACGCAGTATTTT. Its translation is CATSDHESGADTQYF.

The CDR3 region is CASSYSFRGNTEAFF. CDR3 bases: TGTGCCAGCAGTTACTCGTTCCGGGGGAACACTGAAGCTTTCTTT. V usage is TRBV6-2 or TRBV6-3 and J usage is TRBJ1-1; no clear D. The CDR3 spans 15 residues. The V end was cut by 0 bases, the J end by 1 base, with 9 bases between. Germline V CDR1 and CDR2: MNHEY, SVGEGT.

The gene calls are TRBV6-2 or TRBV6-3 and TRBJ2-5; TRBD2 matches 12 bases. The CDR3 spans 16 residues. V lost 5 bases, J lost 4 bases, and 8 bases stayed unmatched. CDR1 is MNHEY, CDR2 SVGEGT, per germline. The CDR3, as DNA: TGTGCCAGCAGTCCGGGACTAGCGGGCCGCACAGAGACCCAGTACTTC. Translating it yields CASSPGLAGRTETQYF.

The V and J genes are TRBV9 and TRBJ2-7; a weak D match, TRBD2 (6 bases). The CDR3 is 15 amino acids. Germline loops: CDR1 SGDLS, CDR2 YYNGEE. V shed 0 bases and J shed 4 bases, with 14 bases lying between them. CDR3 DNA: TGTGCCAGCAGCGTAGGCCCCCTCGGGGGTTACGAGCAGTACTTC. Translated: CASSVGPLGGYEQYF.

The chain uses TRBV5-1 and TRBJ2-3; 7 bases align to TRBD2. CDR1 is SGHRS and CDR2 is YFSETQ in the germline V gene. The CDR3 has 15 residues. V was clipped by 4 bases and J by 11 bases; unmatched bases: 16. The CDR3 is CASSPFLGGGALQYF. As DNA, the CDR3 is TGCGCCAGCAGCCCATTTCTGGGCGGGGGAGCCTTGCAGTATTTT.

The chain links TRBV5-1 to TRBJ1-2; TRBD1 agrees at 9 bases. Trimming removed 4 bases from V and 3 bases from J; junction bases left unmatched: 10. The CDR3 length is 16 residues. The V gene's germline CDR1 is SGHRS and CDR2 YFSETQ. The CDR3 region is CASSPQGTGRDYGYTF. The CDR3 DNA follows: TGCGCCAGCAGCCCCCAGGGGACAGGGAGGGACTATGGCTACACCTTC.

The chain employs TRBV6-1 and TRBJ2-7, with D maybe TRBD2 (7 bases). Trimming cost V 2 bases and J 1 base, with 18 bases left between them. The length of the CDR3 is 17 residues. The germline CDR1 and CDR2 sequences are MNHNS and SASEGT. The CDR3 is CASSEQGGGIKSYEQYF. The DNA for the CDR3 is TGTGCCAGCAGTGAACAGGGAGGGGGGATTAAGTCCTACGAGCAGTACTTC.

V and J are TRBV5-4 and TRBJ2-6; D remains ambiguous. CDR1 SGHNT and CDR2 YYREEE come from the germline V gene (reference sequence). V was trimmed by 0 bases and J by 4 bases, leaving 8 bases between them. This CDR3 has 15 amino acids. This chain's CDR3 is CASSLAVGGANVLTF. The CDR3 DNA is TGTGCCAGCAGCTTGGCGGTGGGCGGGGCCAACGTCCTGACTTTC.

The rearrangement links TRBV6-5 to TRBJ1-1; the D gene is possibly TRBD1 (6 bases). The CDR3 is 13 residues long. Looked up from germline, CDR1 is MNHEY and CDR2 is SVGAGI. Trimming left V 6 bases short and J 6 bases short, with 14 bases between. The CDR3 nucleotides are TGTGCCAGCAGAACCAGCAAGGGGGCTGAAGCTTTCTTT. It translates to CASRTSKGAEAFF.

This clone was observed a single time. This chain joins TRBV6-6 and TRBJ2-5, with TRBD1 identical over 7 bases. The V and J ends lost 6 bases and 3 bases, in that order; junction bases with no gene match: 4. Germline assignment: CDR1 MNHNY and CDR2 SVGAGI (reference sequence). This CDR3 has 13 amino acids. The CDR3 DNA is TGTGCCAGCAGCTTCCAGGGGGAAGAGACCCAGTACTTC. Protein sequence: CASSFQGEETQYF.

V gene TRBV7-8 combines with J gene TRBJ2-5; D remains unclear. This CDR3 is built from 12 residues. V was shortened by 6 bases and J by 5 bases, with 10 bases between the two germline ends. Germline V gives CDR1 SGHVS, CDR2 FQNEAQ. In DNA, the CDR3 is TGTGCCAGCAGACTAAGTTCGGAGACCCAGTACTTC. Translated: CASRLSSETQYF. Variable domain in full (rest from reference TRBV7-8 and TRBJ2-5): GAGVSQSPRYKVAKRGQDVALRCDPISGHVSLFWYQQALGQGPEFLTYFQNEAQLDKSGLPSDRFFAERPEGSVSTLKIQRTQQEDSAVYLCASRLSSETQYFGPGTRLLVL.

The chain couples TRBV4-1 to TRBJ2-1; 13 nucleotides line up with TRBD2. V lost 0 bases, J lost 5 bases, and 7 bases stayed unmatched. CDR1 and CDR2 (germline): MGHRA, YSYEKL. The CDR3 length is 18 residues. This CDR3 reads CASSQDELAGGPHNEQFF. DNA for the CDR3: TGCGCCAGCAGCCAAGATGAACTAGCGGGGGGGCCTCACAATGAGCAGTTCTTC.

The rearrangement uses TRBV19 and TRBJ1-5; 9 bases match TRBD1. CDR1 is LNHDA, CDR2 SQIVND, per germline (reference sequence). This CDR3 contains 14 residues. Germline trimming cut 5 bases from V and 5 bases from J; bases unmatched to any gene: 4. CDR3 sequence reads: CASSPTGGDQPQHF. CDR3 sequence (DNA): TGTGCCAGTAGTCCTACAGGGGGCGATCAGCCCCAGCATTTT.

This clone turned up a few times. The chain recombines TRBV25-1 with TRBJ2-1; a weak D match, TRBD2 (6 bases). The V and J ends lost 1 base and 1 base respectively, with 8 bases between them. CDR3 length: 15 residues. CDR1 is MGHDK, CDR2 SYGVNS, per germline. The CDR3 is CASSESEGSYNEQFF. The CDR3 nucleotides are TGTGCCAGCAGTGAATCGGAGGGGTCCTACAATGAGCAGTTCTTC.

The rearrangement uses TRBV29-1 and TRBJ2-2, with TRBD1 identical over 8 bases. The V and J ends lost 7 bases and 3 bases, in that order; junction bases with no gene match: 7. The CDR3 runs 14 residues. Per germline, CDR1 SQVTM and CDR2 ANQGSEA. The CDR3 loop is CSARGPLDTGELFF. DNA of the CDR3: TGCAGCGCCAGGGGGCCTCTGGACACCGGGGAGCTGTTTTTT.

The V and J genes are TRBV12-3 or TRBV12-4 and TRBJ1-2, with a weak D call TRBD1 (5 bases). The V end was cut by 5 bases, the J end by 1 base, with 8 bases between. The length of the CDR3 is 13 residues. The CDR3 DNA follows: TGTGCCAGCAGTCACCAGGGTAACTATGGCTACACCTTC. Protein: CASSHQGNYGYTF.

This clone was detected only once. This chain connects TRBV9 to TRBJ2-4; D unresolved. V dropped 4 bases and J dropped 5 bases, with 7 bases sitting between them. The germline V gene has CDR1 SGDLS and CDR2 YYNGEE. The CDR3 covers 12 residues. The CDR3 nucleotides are TGTGCCAGCAGCCCAAGAGAAAACATTCAGTACTTC. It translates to CASSPRENIQYF.

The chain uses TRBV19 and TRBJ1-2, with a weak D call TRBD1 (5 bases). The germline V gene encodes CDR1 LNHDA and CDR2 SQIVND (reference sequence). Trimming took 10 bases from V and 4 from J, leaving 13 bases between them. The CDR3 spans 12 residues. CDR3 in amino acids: CATRRGPYGYTF. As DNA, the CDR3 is TGTGCCACCAGAAGGGGCCCCTATGGCTACACCTTC.

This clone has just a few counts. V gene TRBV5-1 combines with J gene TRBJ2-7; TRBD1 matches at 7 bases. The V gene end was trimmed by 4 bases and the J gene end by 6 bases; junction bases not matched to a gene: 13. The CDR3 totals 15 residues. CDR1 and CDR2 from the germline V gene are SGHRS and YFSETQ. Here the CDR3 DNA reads TGCGCCAGCAGCCCAAGCCGACCGACAGGGCGCGAGCAGTACTTC. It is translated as CASSPSRPTGREQYF.

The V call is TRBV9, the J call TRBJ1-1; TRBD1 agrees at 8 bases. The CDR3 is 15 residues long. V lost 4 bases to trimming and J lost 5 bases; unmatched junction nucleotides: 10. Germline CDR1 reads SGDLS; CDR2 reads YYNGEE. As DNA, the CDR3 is TGTGCCAGCAGCCCGTTGGACAGGGACTTAACTGAAGCTTTCTTT. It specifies CASSPLDRDLTEAFF.

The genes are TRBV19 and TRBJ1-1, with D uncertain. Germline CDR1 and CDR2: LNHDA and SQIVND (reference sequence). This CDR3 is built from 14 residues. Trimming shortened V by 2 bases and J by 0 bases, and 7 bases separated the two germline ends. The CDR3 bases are TGTGCCAGTAGTATAAACGGGGTGAACACTGAAGCTTTCTTT. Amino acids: CASSINGVNTEAFF.

The CDR3 DNA reads as TGTGCCAGCAGCCCATGGGGTAGCGGGGATGTCGAGCAGTACTTC. Its protein is CASSPWGSGDVEQYF. This chain connects TRBV7-9 to TRBJ2-7; TRBD2 aligns across 8 bases. CDR3 length equals 15 residues. Trimming removed 5 bases from V and 6 bases from J; junction bases left unmatched: 12. Germline V gene lookup returns CDR1 SEHNR and CDR2 FQNEAQ (reference sequence).

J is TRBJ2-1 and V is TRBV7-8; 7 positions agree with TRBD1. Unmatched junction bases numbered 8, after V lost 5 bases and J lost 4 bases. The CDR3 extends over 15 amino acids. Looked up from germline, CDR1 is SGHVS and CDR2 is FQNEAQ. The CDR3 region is CASSPIRDSYNEQFF. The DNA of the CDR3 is TGTGCCAGCAGCCCGATACGGGACAGTTACAATGAGCAGTTCTTC.